This entry lists 8 T cell receptor beta chains sequenced from one sample in a study of blood T cell repertoires in COVID-19. The method was immunoSEQ multiplex PCR; TCRdb's version includes in-frame clones alone and lacks a portion of them. This sample carries roughly 180,000 clones, 65% to 90% of them seen once, and the ten largest clones take roughly 8%. Sample: peripheral blood. Receptors were obtained from a man in his sixties with acute or convalescent COVID-19.

The chain carries TRBV5-1 and TRBJ1-1; D perhaps matches TRBD1 (6 bases). Trimming pared 2 bases from V and 1 base from J, leaving 9 bases between. Germline V gene data show CDR1 as SGHRS and CDR2 as YFSETQ. The CDR3 consists of 14 residues. CDR3 protein: CASSFLGGNTEAFF. CDR3 nucleotide sequence: TGCGCCAGCAGCTTCCTAGGGGGGAACACTGAAGCTTTCTTT.

V and J are TRBV3-1 (or the pseudogene TRBV3-2) and TRBJ2-1; possible D gene TRBD2, 6 bases. V lost 4 bases and J lost 5, with 12 bases in between. Germline CDR1 is LGHDT and CDR2 is YNNKEL (reference sequence). This CDR3 contains 14 residues. The CDR3 DNA is TGTGCCAGCAGCCGCCGGGGCGGGGACAATGAGCAGTTCTTC. Amino acid sequence: CASSRRGGDNEQFF.

The chain joins TRBV11-3 to TRBJ2-1, with D maybe TRBD2 (6 bases). CDR3 length: 18 amino acids. V was trimmed by 1 base and J by 0 bases, leaving 16 bases between them. Germline CDR1 reads SGHNT; CDR2 reads YENEEA. The CDR3 protein is CASSLGPPGTHSYNEQFF. The CDR3 DNA reads as TGTGCCAGCAGCTTAGGTCCCCCCGGGACTCACTCCTACAATGAGCAGTTCTTC. The whole variable domain, remainder taken from reference TRBV11-3 and TRBJ2-1, is EAGVVQSPRYKIIEKKQPVAFWCNPISGHNTLYWYLQNLGQGPELLIRYENEEAVDDSQLPKDRFSAERLKGVDSTLKIQPAELGDSAVYLCASSLGPPGTHSYNEQFFGPGTRLTVL.

The chain couples TRBV9 to TRBJ2-2; D might be TRBD2 (6 bases). The V end lost 5 bases, the J end lost 1 base, and 9 bases lay between the germline ends. CDR1 SGDLS and CDR2 YYNGEE come from the germline V gene. This CDR3 is 14 amino acids long. CDR3 residues: CASRSSVNTGELFF. The CDR3 DNA is TGTGCCAGCAGATCTAGCGTGAACACCGGGGAGCTGTTTTTT.

A remark on this clone: The sample has other DNA sequences that encode this CDR3 too. The chain employs TRBV7-8 and TRBJ2-1; TRBD2 might be the D (6 bases). The ends were cut back, 5 bases at V and 6 bases at J, with 14 bases in the middle. The CDR3 has 14 residues. Germline CDR1 and CDR2: SGHVS and FQNEAQ. The CDR3 region is CASSLSGSLNEQFF. The CDR3 DNA sequence: TGTGCCAGCAGCCTATCCGGGAGCCTCAATGAGCAGTTCTTC.

This chain links TRBV19 with TRBJ2-2; TRBD2 aligns across 12 bases. Germline V gene sequence: CDR1 LNHDA, CDR2 SQIVND (reference sequence). The length of the CDR3 is 14 residues. V was clipped by 6 bases and J by 4 bases; unmatched bases: 0. CDR3 amino acids: CASRLAGGTGELFF. Written as DNA, the CDR3 is TGTGCCAGTAGACTAGCGGGAGGCACCGGGGAGCTGTTTTTT.

The chain couples TRBV4-2 to TRBJ2-1, with 8 bases lining up with TRBD2. CDR1 LGHNA and CDR2 YNFKEQ come from the germline V gene. V was pared by 3 bases and J by 5 bases, with 12 bases of the junction left unmatched. This CDR3 has 17 residues. The CDR3 sequence: CASSQALALADHNEQFF. The CDR3 bases are TGTGCCAGCAGCCAGGCCCTCGCACTAGCGGACCACAATGAGCAGTTCTTC.

This clone was seen just once. This chain joins TRBV27 and TRBJ1-3; D not certain. Between the trimmed V and J ends, which lost 6 bases and 2 bases, there was a span of 11 bases. Germline lookup yields CDR1 MNHEY and CDR2 SMNVEV (reference sequence). The length of the CDR3 is 14 residues. The CDR3 DNA reads as TGTGCCAGCAGCCCCCCCCGGGCTGGAAACACCATATATTTT. It is translated as CASSPPRAGNTIYF.